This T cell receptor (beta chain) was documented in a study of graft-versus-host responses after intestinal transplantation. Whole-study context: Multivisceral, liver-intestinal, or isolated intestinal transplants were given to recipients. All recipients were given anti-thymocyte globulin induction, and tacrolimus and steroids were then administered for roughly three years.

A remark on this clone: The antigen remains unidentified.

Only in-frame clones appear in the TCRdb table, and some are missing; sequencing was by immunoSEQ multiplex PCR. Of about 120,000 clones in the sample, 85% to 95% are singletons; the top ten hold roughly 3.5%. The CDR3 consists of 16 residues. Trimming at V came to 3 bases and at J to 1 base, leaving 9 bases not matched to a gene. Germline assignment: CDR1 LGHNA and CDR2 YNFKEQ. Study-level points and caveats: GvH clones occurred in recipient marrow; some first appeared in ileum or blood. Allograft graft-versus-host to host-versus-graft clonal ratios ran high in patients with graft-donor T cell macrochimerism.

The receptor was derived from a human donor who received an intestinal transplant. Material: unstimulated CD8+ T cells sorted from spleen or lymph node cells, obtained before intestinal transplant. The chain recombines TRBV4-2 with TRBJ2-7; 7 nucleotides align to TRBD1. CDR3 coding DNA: TGTGCCAGCAGCCACTTACAGGGGATGAAGTCCTACGAGCAGTACTTC. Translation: CASSHLQGMKSYEQYF.